Here is one T cell receptor (beta chain) with its context. This record comes from a study of CD8+CD57+ T cells in acquired aplastic anemia. Germline assignment: CDR1 KGHDR and CDR2 SFDVKD. The CDR3 loop spans 15 amino acids. Trimming cost V 0 bases and J 9 bases; bases outside gene matches: 6. Genomic DNA, serving as template, underwent TCR beta VDJ and CDR3 profiling. TCRdb fed the reads into MiXCR, producing one record per CDR3 protein. The profile shows a few hundred thousand distinct CDR3 sequences, 55% to 60% of them singletons. The rearrangement joins TRBV24-1 to TRBJ2-1; 8 bases line up with TRBD1. Material: sorted CD4+, CD8+, or CD8+CD57+ T cells (not recorded which) from PBMCs. The clonotype was recovered from a human donor with severe aplastic anemia or a healthy control (not recorded which). This chain's CDR3 is CATSDLETGDFEQFF. The CDR3 DNA reads TGTGCCACCAGTGATTTGGAGACAGGGGATTTTGAGCAGTTCTTC.